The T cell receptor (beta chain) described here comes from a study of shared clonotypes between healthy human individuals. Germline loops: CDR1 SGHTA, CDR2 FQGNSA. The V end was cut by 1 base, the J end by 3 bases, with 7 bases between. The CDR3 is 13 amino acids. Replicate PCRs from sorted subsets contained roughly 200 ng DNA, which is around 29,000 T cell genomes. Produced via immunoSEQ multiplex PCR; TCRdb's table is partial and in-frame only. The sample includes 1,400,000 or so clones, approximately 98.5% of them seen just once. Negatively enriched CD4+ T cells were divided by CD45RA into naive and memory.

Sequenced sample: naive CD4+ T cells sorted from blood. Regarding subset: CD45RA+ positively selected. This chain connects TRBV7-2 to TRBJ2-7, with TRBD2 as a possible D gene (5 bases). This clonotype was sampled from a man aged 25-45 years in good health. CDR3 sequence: CASSLVGDYEQYF. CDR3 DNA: TGTGCCAGCAGCTTAGTCGGGGACTACGAGCAGTACTTC.